These 5 T cell receptor beta chains originate from one sample sequenced in a study of blood T cell repertoires in COVID-19. Sequencing was performed with immunoSEQ multiplex PCR; in TCRdb, only in-frame clones are kept and a portion is missing. This sample carries around 250,000 clones, about four fifths of them seen once, and the ten largest clones take roughly 1.9%. Sequencing used peripheral blood. These TCRs come from a man younger than 40 who had recovered from COVID-19.

This clone was counted once. This chain links TRBV5-4 with TRBJ2-5, with TRBD2 matching over 7 bases. The CDR3 is 14 amino acids. Germline V gives CDR1 SGHNT, CDR2 YYREEE (reference sequence). Unmatched junction bases numbered 5, after V lost 4 bases and J lost 2 bases. CDR3 bases: TGTGCCAGCAGCGCGCGGGGGAAACAAGAGACCCAGTACTTC. Translating gives CASSARGKQETQYF.

This clone was seen only once. The chain employs TRBV19 and TRBJ1-2, with 9 bases lining up with TRBD1. The length of the CDR3 is 15 residues. Germline CDR1 reads LNHDA; CDR2 reads SQIVND (reference sequence). The V segment lost 3 bases and the J segment 4 bases; nucleotides outside the gene matches: 6. The CDR3 loop reads CASSISPGQGYGYTF. CDR3 in DNA: TGTGCCAGTAGTATCTCACCGGGACAGGGCTATGGCTACACCTTC.

The V gene is TRBV18, the J gene TRBJ2-1; 9 nucleotides align to TRBD2. In germline, CDR1 is KGHSH, CDR2 LQKENI. This CDR3 contains 17 residues. The V and J ends lost 3 bases and 0 bases, in that order; junction bases with no gene match: 6. In DNA form, the CDR3 reads TGTGCCAGCTCACCCCGGCGGGGGGGGCTCTCCTACAATGAGCAGTTCTTC. It translates to CASSPRRGGLSYNEQFF.

The chain is built from TRBV7-9 and TRBJ2-5, with a possible D match to TRBD1 (5 bases). CDR1 and CDR2 (germline): SEHNR, FQNEAQ (reference sequence). V was clipped by 1 base and J by 5 bases, with 14 bases between them. The CDR3 totals 15 residues. The CDR3 spells CASSLVDRTRETQYF. CDR3 DNA: TGTGCCAGCAGCTTAGTCGACAGAACAAGGGAGACCCAGTACTTC.

The V gene is TRBV6-5, the J gene TRBJ1-4; 7 bases line up with TRBD1. Germline V gives CDR1 MNHEY, CDR2 SVGAGI. Unmatched junction bases numbered 6, after V lost 7 bases and J lost 4 bases. The CDR3 runs 14 residues. CDR3 residues: CASTGTALNEKLFF. The DNA for the CDR3 is TGTGCCAGCACCGGGACAGCTCTTAATGAAAAACTGTTTTTT.